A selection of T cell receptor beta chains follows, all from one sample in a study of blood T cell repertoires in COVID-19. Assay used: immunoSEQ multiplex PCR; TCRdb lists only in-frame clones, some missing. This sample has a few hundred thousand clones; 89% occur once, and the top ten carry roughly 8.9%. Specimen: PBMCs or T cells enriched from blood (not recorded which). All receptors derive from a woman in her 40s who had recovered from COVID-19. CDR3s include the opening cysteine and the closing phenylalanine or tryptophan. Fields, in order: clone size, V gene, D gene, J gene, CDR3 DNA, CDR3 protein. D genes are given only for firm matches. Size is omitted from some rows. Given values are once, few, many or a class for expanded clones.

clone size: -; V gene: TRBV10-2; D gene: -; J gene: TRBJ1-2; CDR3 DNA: TGCGCCAGCAGTGAGTCGAAGGCGACGGTTTTGAGGGTCGGCTACACCTTC; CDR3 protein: CASSESKATVLRVGYTF
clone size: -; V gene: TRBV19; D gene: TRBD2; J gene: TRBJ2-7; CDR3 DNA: TGTGCCAGTAGTATAGCCGGGACTAGCGGGACCTACGAGCAGTACTTC; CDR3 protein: CASSIAGTSGTYEQYF
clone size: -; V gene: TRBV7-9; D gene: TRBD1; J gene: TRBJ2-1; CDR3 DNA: TGTGCCAGCAGCTTACGACAGGGTCCCAATGAGCAGTTCTTC; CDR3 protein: CASSLRQGPNEQFF
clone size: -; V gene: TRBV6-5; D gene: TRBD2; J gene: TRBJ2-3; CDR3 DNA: TGTGCCAGCAGTTCCTTAGCGGGGCCTAGCACAGATACGCAGTATTTT; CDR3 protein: CASSSLAGPSTDTQYF
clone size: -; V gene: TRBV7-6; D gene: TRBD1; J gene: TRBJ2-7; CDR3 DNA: TGTGCCAGCAGCTTAAGGGCAGGGGGCTACGAGCAGTACTTC; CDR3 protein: CASSLRAGGYEQYF
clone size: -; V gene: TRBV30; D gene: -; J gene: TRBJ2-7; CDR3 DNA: TGTGCCTGGAGTCGCCTAAGGGGGTCCTACGAGCAGTACTTC; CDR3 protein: CAWSRLRGSYEQYF
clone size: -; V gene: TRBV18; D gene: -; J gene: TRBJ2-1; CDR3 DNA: TGTGCCAGCTCCTTTACGGGGTGGCAAACCAATGAGCAGTTCTTC; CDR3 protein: CASSFTGWQTNEQFF
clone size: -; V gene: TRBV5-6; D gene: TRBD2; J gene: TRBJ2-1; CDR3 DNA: TGTGCCAGCAGCTGGACTAGCGGGGGATACCTATACAATGAGCAGTTCTTC; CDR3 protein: CASSWTSGGYLYNEQFF
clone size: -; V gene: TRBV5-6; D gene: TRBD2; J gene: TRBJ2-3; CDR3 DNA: TGTGCCAGCAGCTTTCCCCTAGCGGGGATCACAGATACGCAGTATTTT; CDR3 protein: CASSFPLAGITDTQYF
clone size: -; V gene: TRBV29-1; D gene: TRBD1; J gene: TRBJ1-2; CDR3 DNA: TGCAGCGTTGAAGATCGACAGGGGGCGTCCTATGGCTACACCTTC; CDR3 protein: CSVEDRQGASYGYTF
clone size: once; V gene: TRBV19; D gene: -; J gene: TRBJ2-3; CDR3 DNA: TGTGCCAGTACCGTAGAGGGCACAGATACGCAGTATTTT; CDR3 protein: CASTVEGTDTQYF
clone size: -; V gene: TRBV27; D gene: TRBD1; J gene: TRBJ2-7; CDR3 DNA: TGTGCCAGCAGTTTTACCCGGACAGGGGCCTACGAGCAGTACTTC; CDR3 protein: CASSFTRTGAYEQYF
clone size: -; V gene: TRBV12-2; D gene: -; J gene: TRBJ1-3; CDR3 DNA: TGTGCAAGTCGCTTAGCGAGCGGGGCAGGAAACACCATATATTTT; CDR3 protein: CASRLASGAGNTIYF
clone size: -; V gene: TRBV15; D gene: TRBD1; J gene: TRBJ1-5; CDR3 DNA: TGTGCCACCAGCAGAGAGGGGGGGACAGGGTATGGGCAGCCCCAGCATTTT; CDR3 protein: CATSREGGTGYGQPQHF
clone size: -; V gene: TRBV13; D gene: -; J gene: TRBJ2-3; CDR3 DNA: TGTGCCAGCAGCTTGTCTCGAAGCGAGCACGGTAGCACAGATACGCAGTATTTT; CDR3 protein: CASSLSRSEHGSTDTQYF
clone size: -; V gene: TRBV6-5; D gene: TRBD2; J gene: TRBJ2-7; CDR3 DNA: TGTGCCAGCAGTTACGAACTAGCGGGGATCAACGAGCAGTACTTC; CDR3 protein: CASSYELAGINEQYF
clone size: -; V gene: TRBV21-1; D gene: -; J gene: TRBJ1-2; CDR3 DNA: TGTGCCAGCACCCGAGGGTCAAACTATGGCTACACCTTC; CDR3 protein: CASTRGSNYGYTF
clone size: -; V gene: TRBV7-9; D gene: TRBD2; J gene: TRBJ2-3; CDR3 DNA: TGTGCCAGCAGTCTAATACTAGCGGGGACCACAGATACGCAGTATTTT; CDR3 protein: CASSLILAGTTDTQYF
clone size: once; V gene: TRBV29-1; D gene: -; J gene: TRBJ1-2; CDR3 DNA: TGCAGCGTTGAGGAGGGGACGGGCTATGGCTACACCTTC; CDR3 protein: CSVEEGTGYGYTF
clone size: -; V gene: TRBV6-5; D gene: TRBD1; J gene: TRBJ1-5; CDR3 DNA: TGTGCCAGCAGTTACTCCTCAGGGGGCTCATCCCAGCATTTT; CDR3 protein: CASSYSSGGSSQHF
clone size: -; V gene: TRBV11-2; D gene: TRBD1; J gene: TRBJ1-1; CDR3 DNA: TGTGCCAGCAGCTCAGACAGGGGGAGGACTGAAGCTTTCTTT; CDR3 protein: CASSSDRGRTEAFF
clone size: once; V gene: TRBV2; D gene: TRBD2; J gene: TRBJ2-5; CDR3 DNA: TGTGCCAGTGGGGCGCTAGCGGGGATTGGGGAGACCCAGTACTTC; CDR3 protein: CASGALAGIGETQYF
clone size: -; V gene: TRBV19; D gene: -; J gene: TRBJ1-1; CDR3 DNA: TGTGCCAGTAGTAAGGTACAGTTATTCGCTGAAGCTTTCTTT; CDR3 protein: CASSKVQLFAEAFF
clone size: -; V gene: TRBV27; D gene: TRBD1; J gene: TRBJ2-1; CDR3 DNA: TGTGCCAGCAGTCCGAGGGACAGCTCCTACAATGAGCAGTTCTTC; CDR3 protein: CASSPRDSSYNEQFF
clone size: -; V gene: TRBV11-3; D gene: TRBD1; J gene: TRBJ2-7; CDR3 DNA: TGTGCCAGCAGCCGTACTAGGGACAGGGCGGGGTCCTACGAGCAGTACTTC; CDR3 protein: CASSRTRDRAGSYEQYF
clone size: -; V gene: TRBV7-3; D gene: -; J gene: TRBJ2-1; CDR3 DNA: TGTGCCAGCAGCTCATCATTAGGGGACTACAATGAGCAGTTCTTC; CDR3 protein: CASSSSLGDYNEQFF
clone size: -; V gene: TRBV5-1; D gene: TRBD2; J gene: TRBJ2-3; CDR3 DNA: TGCGCCAGCAGCCCGGTAGCGGGGCCCTACACAGATACGCAGTATTTT; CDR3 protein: CASSPVAGPYTDTQYF
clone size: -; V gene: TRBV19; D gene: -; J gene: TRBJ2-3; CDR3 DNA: TGTGCCAGTAGCAGGTACACAGATACGCAGTATTTT; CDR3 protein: CASSRYTDTQYF
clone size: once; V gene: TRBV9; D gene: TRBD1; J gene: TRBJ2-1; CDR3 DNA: TGTGCCAGCAGCGAAGACAGGGGGTTCAGCAATGAGCAGTTCTTC; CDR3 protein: CASSEDRGFSNEQFF
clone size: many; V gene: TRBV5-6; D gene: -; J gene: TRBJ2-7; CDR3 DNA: TGTGCCAGCAGCTCGTTGACTAGGAGCTCCTACGAGCAGTACTTC; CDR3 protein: CASSSLTRSSYEQYF
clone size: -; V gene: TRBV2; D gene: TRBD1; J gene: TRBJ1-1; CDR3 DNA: TGTGCCAGGGAGGACAGGGTGAACACTGAAGCTTTCTTT; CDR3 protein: CAREDRVNTEAFF
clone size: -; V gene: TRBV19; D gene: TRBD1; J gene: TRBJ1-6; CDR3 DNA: TGTGCCAGTAGGACAGGGGAAGTTAATTCACCCCTCCACTTT; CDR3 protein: CASRTGEVNSPLHF
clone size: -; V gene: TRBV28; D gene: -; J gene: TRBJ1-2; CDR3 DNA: TGTGCCAGCAGTTCCGCGACGGACAACACCTTC; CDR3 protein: CASSSATDNTF
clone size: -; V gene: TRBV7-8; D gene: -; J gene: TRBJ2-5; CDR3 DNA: TGTGCCAGCAGCTTAGACAGGTCCAGGGAGACCCAGTACTTC; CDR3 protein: CASSLDRSRETQYF
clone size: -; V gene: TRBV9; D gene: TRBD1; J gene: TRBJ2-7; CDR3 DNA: TGTGCCAGCAGCCCCGGGGACAGAACCTACGAGCAGTACTTC; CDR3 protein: CASSPGDRTYEQYF
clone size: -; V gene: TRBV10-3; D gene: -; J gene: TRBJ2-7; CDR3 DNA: TGTGCCATCAGTGGGGCAGGGCAAACCTACGAGCAGTACTTC; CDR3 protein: CAISGAGQTYEQYF
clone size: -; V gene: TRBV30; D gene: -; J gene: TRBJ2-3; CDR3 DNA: TGTGCCCAAAGCGCCGGCGGGACTAGCACAGATACGCAGTATTTT; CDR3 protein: CAQSAGGTSTDTQYF
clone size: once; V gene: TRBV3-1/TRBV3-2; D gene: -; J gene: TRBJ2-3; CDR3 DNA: TGTGCCAGCAGCCTCGGGCGGGACCGCACAGATACGCAGTATTTT; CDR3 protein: CASSLGRDRTDTQYF
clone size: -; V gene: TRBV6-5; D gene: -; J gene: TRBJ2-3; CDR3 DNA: TGTGCCAGCAGCCGCCGGGACTCGAGCACAGATACGCAGTATTTT; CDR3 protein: CASSRRDSSTDTQYF
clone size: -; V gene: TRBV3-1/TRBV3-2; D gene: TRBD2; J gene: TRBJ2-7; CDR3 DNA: TGTGCCAGCAGCCAAGGTCATAGCGGGAGGAGCGGGAAGGTCTACGAGCAGTACTTC; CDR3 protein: CASSQGHSGRSGKVYEQYF
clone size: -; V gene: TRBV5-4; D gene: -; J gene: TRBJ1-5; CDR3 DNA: TGTGCCAGCAGCTTTGGGGGCGATCAGCCCCAGCATTTT; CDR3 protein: CASSFGGDQPQHF
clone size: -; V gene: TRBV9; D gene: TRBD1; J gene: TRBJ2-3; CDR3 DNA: TGTGCCAGCAGCCCTTCAGGGGGCCTCACAGATACGCAGTATTTT; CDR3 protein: CASSPSGGLTDTQYF
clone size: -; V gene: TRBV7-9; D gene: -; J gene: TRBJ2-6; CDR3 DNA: TGTGCCAGCAGCTTGGGTTTTAGGACAGCTGGGGCCAACGTCCTGACTTTC; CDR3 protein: CASSLGFRTAGANVLTF
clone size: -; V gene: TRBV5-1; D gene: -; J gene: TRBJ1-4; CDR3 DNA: TGCGCCAGCAGCTTGATATATAACAGAAATGAAAAACTGTTTTTT; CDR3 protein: CASSLIYNRNEKLFF
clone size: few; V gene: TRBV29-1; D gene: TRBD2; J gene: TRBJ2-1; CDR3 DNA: TGCAGCGTTGAATGGTGGGGCGGGGGGCGCGTTTACAATGAGCAGTTCTTC; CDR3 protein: CSVEWWGGGRVYNEQFF
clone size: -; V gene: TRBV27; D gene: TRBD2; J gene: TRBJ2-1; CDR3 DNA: TGTGCCAGCAGTCAGACTAGCGGGGGGGCCAGGAATGAGCAGTTCTTC; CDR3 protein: CASSQTSGGARNEQFF
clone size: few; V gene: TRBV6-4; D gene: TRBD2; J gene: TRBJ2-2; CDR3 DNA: TGTGCCAGCAGTGACTCCCAGCGGGGGGACACCGGGGAGCTGTTTTTT; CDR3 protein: CASSDSQRGDTGELFF
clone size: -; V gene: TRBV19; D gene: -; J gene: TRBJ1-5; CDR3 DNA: TGTGCCAGTAGATGGGACAATTTGGGGAATCAGCCCCAGCATTTT; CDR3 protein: CASRWDNLGNQPQHF
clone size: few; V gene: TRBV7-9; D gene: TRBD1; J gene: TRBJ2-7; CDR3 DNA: TGTGCCAGCAGCTCCACTCCGGGACAGGGGGTATCCTTCTACGAGCAGTACTTC; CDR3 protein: CASSSTPGQGVSFYEQYF
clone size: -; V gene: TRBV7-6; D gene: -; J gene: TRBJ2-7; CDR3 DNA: TGTGCCAGCAGCCAGGTTGGGGCCTCCTCCTACGAGCAGTACTTC; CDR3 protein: CASSQVGASSYEQYF
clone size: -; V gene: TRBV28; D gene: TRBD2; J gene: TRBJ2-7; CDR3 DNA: TGTGCCAGCAGTTTGACTAGCGGGGGGGCCTACGAGCAGTACTTC; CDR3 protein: CASSLTSGGAYEQYF
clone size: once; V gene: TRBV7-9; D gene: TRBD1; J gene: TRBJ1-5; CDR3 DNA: TGTGCCAGCAGCAGAACCGGGACAGGGGGCAATCAGCCCCAGCATTTT; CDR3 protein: CASSRTGTGGNQPQHF
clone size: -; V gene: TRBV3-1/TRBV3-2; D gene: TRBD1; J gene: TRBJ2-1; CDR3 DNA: TGTGCCAGCAGCCATTGGACAGGGGTTGATGAGCAGTTCTTC; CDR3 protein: CASSHWTGVDEQFF
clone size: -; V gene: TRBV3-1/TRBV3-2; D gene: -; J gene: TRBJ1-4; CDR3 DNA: TGTGCCAGCAGCCAAGTCCAGGGTAATGAAAAACTGTTTTTT; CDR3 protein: CASSQVQGNEKLFF
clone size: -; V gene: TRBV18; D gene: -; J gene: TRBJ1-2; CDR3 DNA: TGTGCCAGCTCACCCCTCCGGGATGGAGGCTACACCTTC; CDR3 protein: CASSPLRDGGYTF
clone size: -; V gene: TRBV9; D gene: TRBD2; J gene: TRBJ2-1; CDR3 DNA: TGTGCCAGCAGCGAGGGGACTAGGTCGGACAATGAGCAGTTCTTC; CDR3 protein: CASSEGTRSDNEQFF
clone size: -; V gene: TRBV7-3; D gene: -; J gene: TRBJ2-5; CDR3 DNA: TGTGCCAGCAGCTTAACGAAGGGGGAGACCCAGTACTTC; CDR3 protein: CASSLTKGETQYF
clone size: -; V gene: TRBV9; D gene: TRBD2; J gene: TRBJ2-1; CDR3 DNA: TGTGCCAGCAGCGTAGGTAGCGGGAGGGGGAATGAGCAGTTCTTC; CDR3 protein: CASSVGSGRGNEQFF
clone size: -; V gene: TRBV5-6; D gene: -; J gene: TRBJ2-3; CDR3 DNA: TGTGCCAGCACCCTTACAGGGAGGGGCACAGATACGCAGTATTTT; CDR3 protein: CASTLTGRGTDTQYF